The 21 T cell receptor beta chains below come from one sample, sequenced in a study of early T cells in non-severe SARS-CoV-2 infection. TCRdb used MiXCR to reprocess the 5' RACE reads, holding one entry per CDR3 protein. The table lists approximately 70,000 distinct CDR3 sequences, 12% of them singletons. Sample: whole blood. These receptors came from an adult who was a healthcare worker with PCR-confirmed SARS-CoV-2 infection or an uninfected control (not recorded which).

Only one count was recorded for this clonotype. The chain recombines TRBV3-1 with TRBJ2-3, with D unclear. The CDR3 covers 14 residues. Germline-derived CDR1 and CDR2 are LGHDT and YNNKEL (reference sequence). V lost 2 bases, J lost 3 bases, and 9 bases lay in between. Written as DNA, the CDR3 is TGTGCCAGCAGCCAAAGAGACGGGACAGATACGCAGTATTTT. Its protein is CASSQRDGTDTQYF.

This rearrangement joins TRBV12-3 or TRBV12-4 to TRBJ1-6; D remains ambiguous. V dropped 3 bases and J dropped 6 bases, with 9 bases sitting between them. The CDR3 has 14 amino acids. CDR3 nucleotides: TGTGCCAGCAGTTTCGGGCAGTCTAATTCACCCCTCCACTTT. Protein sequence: CASSFGQSNSPLHF.

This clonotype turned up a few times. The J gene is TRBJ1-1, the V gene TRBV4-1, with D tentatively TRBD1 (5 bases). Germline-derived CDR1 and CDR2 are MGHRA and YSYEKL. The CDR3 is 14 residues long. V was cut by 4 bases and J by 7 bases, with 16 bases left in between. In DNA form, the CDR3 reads TGCGCCAGCAGCCTCTCGGGACTTGAGAGTGAAGCTTTCTTT. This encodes CASSLSGLESEAFF.

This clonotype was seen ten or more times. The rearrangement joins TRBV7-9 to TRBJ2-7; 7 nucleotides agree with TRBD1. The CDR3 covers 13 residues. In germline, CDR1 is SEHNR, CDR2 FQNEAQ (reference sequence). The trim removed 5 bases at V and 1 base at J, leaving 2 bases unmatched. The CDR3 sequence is CASSPGQSYEQYF. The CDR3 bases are TGTGCCAGCAGCCCGGGACAGTCCTACGAGCAGTACTTC.

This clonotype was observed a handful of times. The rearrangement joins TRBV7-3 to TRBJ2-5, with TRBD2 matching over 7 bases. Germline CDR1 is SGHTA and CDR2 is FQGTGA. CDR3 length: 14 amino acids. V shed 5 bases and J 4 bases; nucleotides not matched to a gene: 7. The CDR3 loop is CASSPTTSSETQYF. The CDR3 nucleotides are TGTGCCAGCAGCCCCACGACTAGCTCAGAGACCCAGTACTTC.

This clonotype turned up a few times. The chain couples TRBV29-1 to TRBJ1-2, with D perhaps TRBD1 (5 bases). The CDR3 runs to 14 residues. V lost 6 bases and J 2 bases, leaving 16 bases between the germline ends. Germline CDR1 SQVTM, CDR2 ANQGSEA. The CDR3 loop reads CSVGGAGPNYGYTF. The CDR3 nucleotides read TGCAGCGTGGGGGGTGCAGGGCCCAACTATGGCTACACCTTC.

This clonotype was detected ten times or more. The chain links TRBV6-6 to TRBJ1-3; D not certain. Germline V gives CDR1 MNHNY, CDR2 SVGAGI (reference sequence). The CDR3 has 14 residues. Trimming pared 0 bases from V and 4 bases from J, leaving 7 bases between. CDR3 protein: CASSYSESGNTIYF. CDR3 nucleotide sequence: TGTGCCAGCAGTTACTCCGAATCAGGAAACACCATATATTTT.

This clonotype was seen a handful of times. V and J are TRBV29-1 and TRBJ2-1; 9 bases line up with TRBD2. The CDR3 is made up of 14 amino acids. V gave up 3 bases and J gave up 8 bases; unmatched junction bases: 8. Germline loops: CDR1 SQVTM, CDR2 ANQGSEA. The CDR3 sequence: CSVDGLAGRHEQFF. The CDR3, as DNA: TGCAGCGTTGATGGTCTAGCGGGAAGGCATGAGCAGTTCTTC.

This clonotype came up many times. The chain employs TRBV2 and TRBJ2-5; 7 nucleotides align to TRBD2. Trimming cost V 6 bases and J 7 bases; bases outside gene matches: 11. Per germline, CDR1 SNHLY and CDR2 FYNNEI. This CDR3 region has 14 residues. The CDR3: CASRGRVGSGTQYF. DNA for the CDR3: TGTGCCAGCAGGGGGAGGGTAGGGAGTGGGACCCAGTACTTC.

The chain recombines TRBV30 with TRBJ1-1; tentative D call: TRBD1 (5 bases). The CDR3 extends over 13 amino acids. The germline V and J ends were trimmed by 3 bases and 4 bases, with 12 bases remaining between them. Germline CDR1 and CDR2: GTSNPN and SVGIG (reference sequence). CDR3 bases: TGTGCCTGGAGGGGGGGTTATGGCACTGAAGCTTTCTTT. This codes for CAWRGGYGTEAFF.

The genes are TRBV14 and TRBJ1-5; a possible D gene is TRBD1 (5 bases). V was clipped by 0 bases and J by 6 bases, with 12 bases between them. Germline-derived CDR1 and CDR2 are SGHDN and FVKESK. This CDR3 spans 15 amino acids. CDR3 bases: TGTGCCAGCAGCCAAGATATGGGACGGAGTCAGCCCCAGCATTTT. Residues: CASSQDMGRSQPQHF. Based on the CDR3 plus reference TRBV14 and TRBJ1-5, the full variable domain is EAGVTQFPSHSVIEKGQTVTLRCDPISGHDNLYWYRRVMGKEIKFLLHFVKESKQDESGMPNNRFLAERTGGTYSTLKVQPAELEDSGVYFCASSQDMGRSQPQHFGDGTRLSIL.

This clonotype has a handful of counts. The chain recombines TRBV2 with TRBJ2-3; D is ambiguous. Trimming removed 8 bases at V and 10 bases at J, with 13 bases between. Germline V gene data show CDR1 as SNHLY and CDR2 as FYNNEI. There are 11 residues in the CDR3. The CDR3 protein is CASGELIAQYF. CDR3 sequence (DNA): TGTGCCAGCGGAGAGCTGATAGCGCAGTATTTT. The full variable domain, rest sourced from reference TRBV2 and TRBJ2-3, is EPEVTQTPSHQVTQMGQEVILRCVPISNHLYFYWYRQILGQKVEFLVSFYNNEISEKSEIFDDQFSVERPDGSNFTLKIRSTKLEDSAMYFCASGELIAQYFGPGTRLTVL.

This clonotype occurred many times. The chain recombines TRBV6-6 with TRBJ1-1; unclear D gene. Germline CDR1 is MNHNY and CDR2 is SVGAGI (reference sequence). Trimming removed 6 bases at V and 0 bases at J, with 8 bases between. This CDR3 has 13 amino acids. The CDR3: CASSSTLNTEAFF. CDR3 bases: TGTGCCAGCAGCTCGACATTGAACACTGAAGCTTTCTTT.

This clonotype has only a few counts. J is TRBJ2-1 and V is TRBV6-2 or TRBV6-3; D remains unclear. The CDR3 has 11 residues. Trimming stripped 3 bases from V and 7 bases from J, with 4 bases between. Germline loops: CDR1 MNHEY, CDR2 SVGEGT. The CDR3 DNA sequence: TGTGCCAGCAGTTATTGGAATGAGCAGTTCTTC. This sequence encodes CASSYWNEQFF.

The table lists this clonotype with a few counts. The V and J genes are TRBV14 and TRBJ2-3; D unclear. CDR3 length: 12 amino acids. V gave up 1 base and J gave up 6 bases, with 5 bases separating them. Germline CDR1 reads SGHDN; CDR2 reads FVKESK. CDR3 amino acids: CASSQVVDTQYF. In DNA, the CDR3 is TGTGCCAGCAGCCAAGTTGTCGATACGCAGTATTTT. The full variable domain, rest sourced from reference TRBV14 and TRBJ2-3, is EAGVTQFPSHSVIEKGQTVTLRCDPISGHDNLYWYRRVMGKEIKFLLHFVKESKQDESGMPNNRFLAERTGGTYSTLKVQPAELEDSGVYFCASSQVVDTQYFGPGTRLTVL.

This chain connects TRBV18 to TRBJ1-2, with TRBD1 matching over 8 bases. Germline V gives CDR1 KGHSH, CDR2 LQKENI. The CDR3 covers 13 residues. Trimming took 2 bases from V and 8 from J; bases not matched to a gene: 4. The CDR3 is CASSPGQGEGYTF. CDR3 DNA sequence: TGTGCCAGCTCACCAGGACAGGGTGAAGGCTACACCTTC. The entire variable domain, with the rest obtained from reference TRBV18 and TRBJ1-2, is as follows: NAGVMQNPRHLVRRRGQEARLRCSPMKGHSHVYWYRQLPEEGLKFMVYLQKENIIDESGMPKERFSAEFPKEGPSILRIQQVVRGDSAAYFCASSPGQGEGYTFGSGTRLTVV.

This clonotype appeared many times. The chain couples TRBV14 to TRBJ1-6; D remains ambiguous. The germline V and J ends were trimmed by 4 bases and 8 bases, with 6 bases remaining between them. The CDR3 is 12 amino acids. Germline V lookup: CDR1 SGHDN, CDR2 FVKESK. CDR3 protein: CASSLKDSPLHF. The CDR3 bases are TGTGCCAGCAGCCTGAAAGATTCACCCCTCCACTTT.

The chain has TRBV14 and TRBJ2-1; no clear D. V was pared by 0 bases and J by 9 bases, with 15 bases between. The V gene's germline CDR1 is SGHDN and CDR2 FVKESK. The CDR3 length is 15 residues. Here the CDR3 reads CASSQDRNSLVEQFF. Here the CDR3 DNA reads TGTGCCAGCAGCCAAGACCGCAATTCCCTAGTTGAGCAGTTCTTC. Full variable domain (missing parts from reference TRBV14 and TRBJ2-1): EAGVTQFPSHSVIEKGQTVTLRCDPISGHDNLYWYRRVMGKEIKFLLHFVKESKQDESGMPNNRFLAERTGGTYSTLKVQPAELEDSGVYFCASSQDRNSLVEQFFGPGTRLTVL.

CDR3 region: CSARDSTGTGVIGEQYF. The CDR3 nucleotides read TGCAGTGCTAGAGATAGCACCGGGACAGGGGTCATCGGGGAGCAGTACTTC. The rearrangement links TRBV20-1 to TRBJ2-7, with 10 nucleotides matching TRBD1. Trimming at V came to 0 bases and at J to 7 bases, leaving 15 bases not matched to a gene. The germline gives CDR1 DFQATT, CDR2 SNEGSKA (reference sequence). This CDR3 has 17 amino acids.

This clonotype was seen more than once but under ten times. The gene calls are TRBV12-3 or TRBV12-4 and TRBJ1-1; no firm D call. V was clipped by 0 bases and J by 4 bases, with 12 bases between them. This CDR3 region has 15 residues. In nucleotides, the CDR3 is TGTGCCAGCAGTTTAGCGGTCCGGGGAGGCACTGAAGCTTTCTTT. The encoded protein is CASSLAVRGGTEAFF.

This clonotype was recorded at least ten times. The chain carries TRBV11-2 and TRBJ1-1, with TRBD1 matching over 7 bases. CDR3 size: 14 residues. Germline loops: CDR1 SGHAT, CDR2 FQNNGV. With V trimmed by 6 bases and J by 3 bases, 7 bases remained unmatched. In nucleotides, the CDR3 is TGTGCCAGCAGGCATATCACAGGGGACACTGAAGCTTTCTTT. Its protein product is CASRHITGDTEAFF.